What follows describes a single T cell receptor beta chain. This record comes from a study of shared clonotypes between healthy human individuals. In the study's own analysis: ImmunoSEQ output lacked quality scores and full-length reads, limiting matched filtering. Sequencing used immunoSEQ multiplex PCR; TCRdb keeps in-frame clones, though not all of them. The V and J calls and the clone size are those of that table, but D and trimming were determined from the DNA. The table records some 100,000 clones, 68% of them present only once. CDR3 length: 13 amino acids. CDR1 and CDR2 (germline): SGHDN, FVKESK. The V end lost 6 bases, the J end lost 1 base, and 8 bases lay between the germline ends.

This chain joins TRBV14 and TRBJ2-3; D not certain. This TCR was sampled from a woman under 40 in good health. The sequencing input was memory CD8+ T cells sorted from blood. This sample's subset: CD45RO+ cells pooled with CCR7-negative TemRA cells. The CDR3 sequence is CASRGGRTDTQYF. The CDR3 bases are TGTGCCAGCAGAGGCGGCCGCACAGATACGCAGTATTTT.